This is a list of T cell receptor beta chains from one sample in a study of blood T cell repertoires in COVID-19. Sequenced by immunoSEQ multiplex PCR; TCRdb stores in-frame clones only, minus some. The table has tens of thousands of clones, approximately 73% seen once. The sample comprised peripheral blood. The receptor set was obtained from a human donor in a cohort sampled during active or convalescent COVID-19. The CDR3 runs from the conserved cysteine through the conserved F or W. Fields, in order: CDR3 protein, CDR3 DNA, D gene, V gene, J gene, clone size. D genes are given only for firm matches. Rows give clone size only sometimes, using once, few, many, or a class for an expanded clone.

CASSYRGLAPNEQFF	TGTGCCAGCAGTTACAGGGGACTAGCCCCCAATGAGCAGTTCTTC	TRBD2	TRBV6-6	TRBJ2-1	few
CASSLLQIRSGGEAFF	TGCGCCAGCAGCTTGTTGCAGATTCGATCCGGGGGGGAAGCTTTCTTT	-	TRBV5-1	TRBJ1-1	-
CASSLRSHANEQFF	TGTGCCAGCAGTTTAAGGAGTCACGCGAATGAGCAGTTCTTC	-	TRBV27	TRBJ2-1	few
CASTPWDRAVEPQHF	TGTGCCAGTACCCCCTGGGACAGGGCCGTTGAACCCCAGCATTTT	TRBD1	TRBV19	TRBJ1-5	few
CASSPTSFAGHGSPLHF	TGTGCCAGCAGCCCCACGTCCTTTGCGGGTCATGGCTCACCCCTCCACTTT	-	TRBV11-2	TRBJ1-6	-
CASSYSARGQLAGANVLTF	TGTGCCAGCAGTTACTCGGCCAGGGGTCAGCTCGCTGGGGCCAACGTCCTGACTTTC	-	TRBV6-2/TRBV6-3	TRBJ2-6	-
CASSWGQVKGALHF	TGTGCCAGCAGTTGGGGACAGGTGAAGGGAGCCCTCCACTTT	TRBD1	TRBV6-5	TRBJ1-6	-
CAWSVGTNNEQFF	TGTGCCTGGAGTGTAGGGACTAACAATGAGCAGTTCTTC	TRBD2	TRBV30	TRBJ2-1	-
CASSSGWAVNTGELFF	TGTGCCAGCAGTTCTGGGTGGGCAGTGAACACCGGGGAGCTGTTTTTT	-	TRBV28	TRBJ2-2	-
CASSLTGGAGRNYGYTF	TGTGCCAGCAGTCTCACAGGGGGCGCAGGTCGGAACTATGGCTACACCTTC	TRBD1	TRBV28	TRBJ1-2	once
CASSKHTNTGELFF	TGTGCCAGCAGCAAACACACGAACACCGGGGAGCTGTTTTTT	-	TRBV7-9	TRBJ2-2	-
CASSPNSHPGDGYTF	TGTGCCAGCAGTCCCAACAGCCACCCTGGTGATGGCTACACCTTC	-	TRBV27	TRBJ1-2	once
CASSSGVRGSEQYF	TGTGCCAGCAGCTCAGGGGTACGCGGATCCGAGCAGTACTTC	-	TRBV7-2	TRBJ2-7	once
CASNSLARRSNTQYF	TGTGCCAGCAATAGTCTAGCTCGGAGGAGTAATACGCAGTATTTT	-	TRBV27	TRBJ2-3	-
CASSPRTGVAGELFF	TGTGCCAGCAGCCCTCGGACAGGGGTAGCCGGGGAGCTGTTTTTT	TRBD1	TRBV7-2	TRBJ2-2	-
CASSRTGLGQPQHF	TGTGCCAGCAGTCGTACAGGGTTAGGGCAGCCCCAGCATTTT	-	TRBV6-5	TRBJ1-5	-
CASSRNYVGANYGYTF	TGTGCCAGCAGCCGTAATTACGTCGGAGCTAACTATGGCTACACCTTC	-	TRBV2	TRBJ1-2	-
CASSPRRGGSGGYKGETQYF	TGTGCCAGCAGCCCAAGAAGGGGGGGTAGCGGGGGCTATAAAGGAGAGACCCAGTACTTC	TRBD2	TRBV3-1/TRBV3-2	TRBJ2-5	-
CASSLLAGRRYNEQFF	TGTGCCAGCAGTTTATTGGCGGGACGCCGCTACAATGAGCAGTTCTTC	-	TRBV27	TRBJ2-1	once
CATSRGEGRKLFF	TGTGCCACCAGCAGAGGGGAGGGACGAAAACTGTTTTTT	-	TRBV15	TRBJ1-4	-
CASSFGTGVLAGGYTF	TGTGCCAGCAGTTTCGGGACAGGGGTCCTGGCGGGTGGCTACACCTTC	TRBD1	TRBV7-2	TRBJ1-2	-
CASSPGGSGRSNTEAFF	TGTGCCAGCAGCCCAGGGGGGTCTGGGCGGTCGAACACTGAAGCTTTCTTT	TRBD1	TRBV11-2	TRBJ1-1	-
CASSSAGDVRAAQYF	TGTGCCAGCAGTTCGGCGGGGGACGTTAGGGCCGCGCAGTATTTT	TRBD2	TRBV5-4	TRBJ2-3	-
CASSLRQGGIYGYTF	TGTGCCAGCAGCTTAAGGCAGGGAGGGATCTATGGCTACACCTTC	-	TRBV7-2	TRBJ1-2	once
CASKPRGQGEAFF	TGTGCCAGCAAGCCCAGGGGGCAAGGTGAAGCTTTCTTT	TRBD1	TRBV2	TRBJ1-1	-
CASSPSGDRAFF	TGTGCCAGCAGTCCTTCAGGGGATAGGGCTTTCTTT	-	TRBV2	TRBJ1-1	once
CASGVGQTTGYEQYF	TGTGCCAGCGGAGTGGGACAGACTACCGGCTACGAGCAGTACTTC	TRBD1	TRBV11-1	TRBJ2-7	-
CSGGGLAKNIQYF	TGCAGCGGCGGAGGGCTAGCCAAAAACATTCAGTACTTC	-	TRBV29-1	TRBJ2-4	-
CASSPLAGDNEQFF	TGTGCCAGCTCACCACTAGCGGGAGACAATGAGCAGTTCTTC	TRBD2	TRBV18	TRBJ2-1	medium-sized
CASTYAFWGDTEAFF	TGTGCCAGTACCTACGCATTCTGGGGGGATACTGAAGCTTTCTTT	-	TRBV19	TRBJ1-1	-
CASRPRSGANVLTF	TGTGCCAGCAGACCCAGATCTGGGGCCAACGTCCTGACTTTC	-	TRBV28	TRBJ2-6	-
CASSQTGTGRNTGELFF	TGCGCCAGCAGCCAAACCGGGACAGGGCGAAACACCGGGGAGCTGTTTTTT	TRBD1	TRBV4-1	TRBJ2-2	-
CATKTGLQGNQPQHF	TGTGCCACCAAGACAGGCTTACAGGGGAATCAGCCCCAGCATTTT	TRBD1	TRBV15	TRBJ1-5	-